One sample yielded the 2 T cell receptor beta chains listed below, sequenced in a study of T cell responses to AZD1222 COVID-19 vaccine. Using immunoSEQ multiplex PCR, the repertoire was profiled, and TCRdb retains in-frame clones only, with some absent. The sample has 150,000 to 200,000 clones, approximately 91% seen once; the top ten hold 1% to 1.5%. The specimen was peripheral blood, collected 28 days after the second AZD1222 dose. The receptor source for this set is an adult who received the AZD1222 COVID-19 vaccine.

The V and J genes are TRBV27 and TRBJ2-7; a possible D gene is TRBD2 (7 bases). V lost 5 bases, J lost 7 bases, and 21 bases lay in between. CDR1 and CDR2 from the germline V gene are MNHEY and SMNVEV (reference sequence). The CDR3 has 15 residues. The CDR3 sequence is CASSAQSGGAGEQYF. The CDR3 bases are TGTGCCAGCAGTGCCCAGTCTGGGGGGGCCGGAGAGCAGTACTTC.

This clone appeared a single time. The rearrangement links TRBV9 to TRBJ1-1; a possible D gene is TRBD1 (5 bases). The germline gives CDR1 SGDLS, CDR2 YYNGEE. CDR3 length equals 14 residues. V lost 2 bases and J 1 base, leaving 9 bases between the germline ends. CDR3 residues: CASSVGTTNTEAFF. As DNA, the CDR3 is TGTGCCAGCAGCGTGGGGACGACGAACACTGAAGCTTTCTTT. The variable domain in full, completed from reference TRBV9 and TRBJ1-1, reads DSGVTQTPKHLITATGQRVTLRCSPRSGDLSVYWYQQSLDQGLQFLIQYYNGEERAKGNILERFSAQQFPDLHSELNLSSLELGDSALYFCASSVGTTNTEAFFGQGTRLTVV.